The entry below gives a single T cell receptor (beta chain) sequence along with its context. Its antigen is unidentified. This specimen belongs to a study of T cells expressing NK-cell markers. About the study: Sorted CD3+CD56+NKG2C+, CD3+CD56+NKG2C- and CD3+CD56-NKG2C+ T-cell subsets were beta-chain profiled. Whole-study findings and limits: A range of about 1.0-7.0% of CD8+ T cells consisted of dominant NKG2C+ clonotypes in more than five donors. There were several donors in whom these clonotypes also led the CD3+CD56-NKG2C+ fraction.

The CDR3 extends over 12 amino acids. Germline V gives CDR1 SGHNT, CDR2 YYREEE (reference sequence). TCRdb reworked the 5' RACE reads into one entry per CDR3 protein, no DNA. In total, the table holds about 160,000 distinct CDR3 sequences. The rearrangement uses TRBV5-4 and TRBJ1-6. The clonotype was recovered from a man aged 18-70 years in good health. The specimen sequenced was blood T cells: a sorted CD56 or NKG2C T cell subset, CD4+ or CD8+ T cells, or bulk PBMC T cells (not recorded which). The CDR3 loop reads CASSADNSPLHF.